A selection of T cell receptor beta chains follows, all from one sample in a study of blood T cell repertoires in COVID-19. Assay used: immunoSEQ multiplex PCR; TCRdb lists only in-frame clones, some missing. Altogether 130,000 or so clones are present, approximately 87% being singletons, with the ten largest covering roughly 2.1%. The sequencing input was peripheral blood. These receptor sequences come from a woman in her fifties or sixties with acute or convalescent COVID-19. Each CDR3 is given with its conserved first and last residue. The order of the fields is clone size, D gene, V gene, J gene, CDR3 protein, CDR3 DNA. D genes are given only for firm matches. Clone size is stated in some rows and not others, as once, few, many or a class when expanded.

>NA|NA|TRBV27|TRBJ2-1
CASSLSIHNEQFF
TGTGCCAGCAGTTTGTCCATTCACAATGAGCAGTTCTTC
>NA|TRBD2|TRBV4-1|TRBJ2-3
CASSQDWGLAWTDTQYF
TGCGCCAGCAGCCAAGATTGGGGACTAGCGTGGACAGATACGCAGTATTTT
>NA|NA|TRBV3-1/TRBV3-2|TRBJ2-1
CASSQEEGGYNEQFF
TGTGCCAGCAGCCAAGAGGAAGGGGGCTACAATGAGCAGTTCTTC
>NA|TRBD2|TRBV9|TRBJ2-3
CASTSSGGVTDTQYF
TGTGCCAGCACCTCCTCGGGAGGGGTAACAGATACGCAGTATTTT
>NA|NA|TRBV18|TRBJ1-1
CASSPGTAYTEAFF
TGTGCCAGCTCACCCGGCACAGCCTACACTGAAGCTTTCTTT
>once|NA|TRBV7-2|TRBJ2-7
CASSQDISGYYEQYF
TGTGCCAGCAGCCAAGATATTTCGGGATACTACGAGCAGTACTTC
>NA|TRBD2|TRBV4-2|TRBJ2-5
CASSHGLAGGLQETQYF
TGTGCCAGCAGCCACGGACTAGCGGGGGGGCTCCAAGAGACCCAGTACTTC
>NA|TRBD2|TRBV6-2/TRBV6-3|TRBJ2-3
CASSLLAGRDTQYF
TGTGCCAGCAGTCTCCTAGCGGGAAGAGATACGCAGTATTTT
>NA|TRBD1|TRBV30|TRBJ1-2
CAWSVPRGRHYGYTF
TGTGCCTGGAGTGTACCCAGGGGGCGCCACTATGGCTACACCTTC
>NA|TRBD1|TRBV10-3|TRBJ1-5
CAISVQGVNQPQHF
TGTGCCATCAGTGTACAGGGGGTGAATCAGCCCCAGCATTTT
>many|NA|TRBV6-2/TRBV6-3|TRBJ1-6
CASSLNSPLHF
TGTGCCAGCAGTCTGAATTCACCCCTCCACTTT
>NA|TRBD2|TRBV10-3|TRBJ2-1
CAILKSSGGNNEQFF
TGTGCCATCCTTAAGAGTAGCGGGGGAAACAATGAGCAGTTCTTC
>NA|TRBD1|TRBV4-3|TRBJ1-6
CASSSQGQGGNNSPLHF
TGCGCCAGCAGCTCCCAGGGACAGGGGGGGAATAATTCACCCCTCCACTTT
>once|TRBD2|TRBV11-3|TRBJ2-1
CASSLALAGSYNEQFF
TGTGCCAGCAGCTTAGCACTAGCGGGTTCCTACAATGAGCAGTTCTTC
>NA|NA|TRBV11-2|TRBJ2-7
CASASSYEQYF
TGTGCCAGCGCCAGCTCCTACGAGCAGTACTTC
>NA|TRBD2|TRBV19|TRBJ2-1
CASSIGLAGVSIYNEQFF
TGTGCCAGTAGTATCGGCCTAGCGGGGGTGTCCATTTACAATGAGCAGTTCTTC
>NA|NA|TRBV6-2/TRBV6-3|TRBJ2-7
CASSYVLAHSYEQYF
TGTGCCAGCAGTTACGTCCTAGCCCACTCCTACGAGCAGTACTTC
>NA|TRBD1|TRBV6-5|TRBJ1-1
CASSSRTGANTEAFF
TGTGCCAGCAGTTCACGGACAGGGGCGAACACTGAAGCTTTCTTT
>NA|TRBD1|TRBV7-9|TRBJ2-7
CASSSSWTGDYEQYF
TGTGCCAGCAGCTCATCCTGGACAGGGGACTACGAGCAGTACTTC
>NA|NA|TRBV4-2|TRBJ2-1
CASSGSSYNEQFF
TGTGCCAGCAGTGGTAGCTCCTACAATGAGCAGTTCTTC
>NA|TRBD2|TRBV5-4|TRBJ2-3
CASSLQRGGEDTQYF
TGTGCCAGCAGCTTACAGCGGGGGGGCGAAGATACGCAGTATTTT
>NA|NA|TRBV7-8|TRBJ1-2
CASSDGGYQVGYTF
TGTGCCAGCAGCGATGGCGGGTACCAAGTTGGCTACACCTTC
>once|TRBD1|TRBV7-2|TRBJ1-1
CASSPTGTGVTEAFF
TGTGCCAGCAGCCCTACCGGGACAGGGGTGACTGAAGCTTTCTTT
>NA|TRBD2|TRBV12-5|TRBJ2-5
CASGSPSGVGETQYF
TGTGCTAGTGGTTCCCCTAGCGGCGTGGGAGAGACCCAGTACTTC
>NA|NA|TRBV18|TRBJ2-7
CASSPGPRYEQYF
TGTGCCAGCTCACCAGGGCCCCGCTACGAGCAGTACTTC
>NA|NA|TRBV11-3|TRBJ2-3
CASSLVGSTDTQYF
TGTGCCAGCAGCTTAGTTGGCAGCACAGATACGCAGTATTTT
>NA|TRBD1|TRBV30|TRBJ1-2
CAWSLTGPRYGYTF
TGTGCCTGGAGTTTGACAGGGCCCAGATATGGCTACACCTTC
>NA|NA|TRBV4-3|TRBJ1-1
CASSQGSPGVDTEAFF
TGCGCCAGCAGCCAAGGCTCTCCAGGGGTCGACACTGAAGCTTTCTTT
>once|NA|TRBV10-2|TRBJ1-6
CASSAGLRGISPLHF
TGCGCCAGCAGTGCAGGCCTCAGAGGGATTTCACCCCTCCACTTT
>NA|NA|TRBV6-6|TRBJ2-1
CASKEAHNEQFF
TGTGCCAGCAAAGAGGCTCACAATGAGCAGTTCTTC
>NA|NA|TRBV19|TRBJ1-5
CASSIAQNQPQHF
TGTGCCAGTAGTATAGCCCAGAATCAGCCCCAGCATTTT
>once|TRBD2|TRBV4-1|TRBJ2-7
CASSQVLAGETYEQYF
TGCGCCAGCAGCCAAGTGTTGGCGGGGGAGACCTACGAGCAGTACTTC
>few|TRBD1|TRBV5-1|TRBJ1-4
CASTLTGGSEKLFF
TGCGCCAGCACTCTGACAGGGGGCTCTGAAAAACTGTTTTTT
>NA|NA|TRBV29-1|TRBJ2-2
CSALGVGELFF
TGCAGCGCCCTAGGGGTCGGGGAGCTGTTTTTT
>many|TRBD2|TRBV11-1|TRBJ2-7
CASSLWRERPYEQYF
TGTGCCAGCAGCTTATGGCGGGAGCGCCCGTACGAGCAGTACTTC
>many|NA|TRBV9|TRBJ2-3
CASSVTGGVTDTQYF
TGTGCCAGCAGCGTAACCGGGGGAGTCACAGATACGCAGTATTTT
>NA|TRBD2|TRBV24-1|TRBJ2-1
CATSDSGLALLNEQFF
TGTGCCACCAGTGATTCGGGACTAGCCCTTCTGAATGAGCAGTTCTTC
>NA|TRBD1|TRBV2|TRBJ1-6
CASLRTGNSPLHF
TGTGCCAGCCTGAGGACAGGGAATTCACCCCTCCACTTT
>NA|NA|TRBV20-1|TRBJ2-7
CSASVPGVGEQYF
TGCAGTGCTAGTGTTCCAGGGGTCGGCGAGCAGTACTTC
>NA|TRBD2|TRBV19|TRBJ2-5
CASSPGTSRWLETQYF
TGTGCCAGTAGTCCAGGGACTAGCCGATGGTTAGAGACCCAGTACTTC
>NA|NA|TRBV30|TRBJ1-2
CAWSLYRTGTYGYTF
TGTGCCTGGAGTTTGTACCGTACAGGGACCTATGGCTACACCTTC
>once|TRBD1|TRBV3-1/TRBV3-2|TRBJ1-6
CASSLNRGYNSPLHF
TGTGCCAGCAGCTTAAACAGGGGCTATAATTCACCCCTCCACTTT
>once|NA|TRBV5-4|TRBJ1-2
CASSLVTGLYGYTF
TGTGCCAGCAGCTTGGTTACAGGGCTCTATGGCTACACCTTC
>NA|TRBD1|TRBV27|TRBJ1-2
CASSLQGAHGYTF
TGTGCCAGCAGTTTACAGGGGGCGCATGGCTACACCTTC
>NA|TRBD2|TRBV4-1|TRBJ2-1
CASSLPEGSGGLYNEQFF
TGCGCCAGCAGCCTCCCGGAAGGTAGCGGGGGGCTCTACAATGAGCAGTTCTTC
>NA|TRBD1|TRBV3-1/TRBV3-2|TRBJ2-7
CASSQEYQGVPYEQYF
TGTGCCAGCAGCCAAGAATACCAGGGGGTTCCTTACGAGCAGTACTTC
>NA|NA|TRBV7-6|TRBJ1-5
CASSGQPSNQPQHF
TGTGCCTCCTCCGGACAGCCCAGCAATCAGCCCCAGCATTTT
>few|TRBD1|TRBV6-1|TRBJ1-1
CASSTDRFGAEAFF
TGTGCCAGCAGTACGGACAGGTTTGGCGCTGAAGCTTTCTTT
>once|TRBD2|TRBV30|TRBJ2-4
CAWSVTSRGIQYF
TGTGCCTGGAGTGTGACTAGCCGGGGCATTCAGTACTTC
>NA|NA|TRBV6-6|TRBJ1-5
CASTNRGSNQPQHF
TGTGCCAGCACTAACCGGGGGAGCAATCAGCCCCAGCATTTT
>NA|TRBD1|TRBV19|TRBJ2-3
CASSRYSGTGRDTQYF
TGTGCCAGTAGCAGGTACTCCGGGACAGGGCGAGATACGCAGTATTTT
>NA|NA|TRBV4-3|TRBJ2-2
CASSLEDGYTGELFF
TGCGCCAGCAGCCTGGAGGACGGGTACACCGGGGAGCTGTTTTTT
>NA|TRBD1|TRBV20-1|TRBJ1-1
CSASLDRANTEAFF
TGCAGTGCTAGTCTCGACAGGGCGAACACTGAAGCTTTCTTT